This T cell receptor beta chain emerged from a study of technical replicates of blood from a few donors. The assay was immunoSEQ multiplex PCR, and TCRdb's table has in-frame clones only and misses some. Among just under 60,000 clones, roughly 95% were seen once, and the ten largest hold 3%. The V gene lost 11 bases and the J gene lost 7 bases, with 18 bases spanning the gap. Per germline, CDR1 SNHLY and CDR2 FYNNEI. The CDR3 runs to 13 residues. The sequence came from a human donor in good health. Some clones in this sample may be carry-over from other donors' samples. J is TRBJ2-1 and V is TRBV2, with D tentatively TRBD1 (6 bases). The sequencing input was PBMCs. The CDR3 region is CAVKTTGPNEQFF. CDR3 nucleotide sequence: TGTGCCGTCAAAACGACAGGACCGAATGAGCAGTTCTTC.